One sample yielded the 9 T cell receptor beta chains listed below, sequenced in a study of cytomegalovirus exposure and HLA in healthy donors. The primer mix had 60 Vbeta and 13 Jbeta primers. Measured with immunoSEQ multiplex PCR; TCRdb has only the in-frame clones, and not every one. The sample has about 100,000 clones; less than 75% are singletons. The specimen sequenced was PBMCs. The receptors stem from a man aged 35-49 years in good health and CMV-seropositive.

V usage is TRBV7-6 and J usage is TRBJ2-1; a weak D match, TRBD1 (6 bases). V was shortened by 3 bases and J by 1 base, with 7 bases between the two germline ends. The CDR3 spans 14 residues. Germline assignment: CDR1 SGHVS and CDR2 FNYEAQ. Here the CDR3 DNA reads TGTGCCAGCAGCTTCGACAGGTCCTACAATGAGCAGTTCTTC. Amino acids: CASSFDRSYNEQFF.

The CDR3 sequence: CASSQGLAPNEQFF. CDR3 DNA: TGCGCCAGCAGCCAAGGACTAGCTCCTAATGAGCAGTTCTTC. This rearrangement joins TRBV4-1 to TRBJ2-1; 7 bases agree with TRBD2. After removal of 1 base from V and 7 bases from J, the junction contained 4 bases not matched to a gene. The CDR3 runs 14 residues. CDR1 is MGHRA, CDR2 YSYEKL, per germline.

The chain joins TRBV7-2 to TRBJ2-7, with 7 positions matching TRBD2. The CDR3 consists of 16 residues. The germline CDR1 and CDR2 sequences are SGHTA and FQGNSA. Losses at the gene ends were 7 bases for V and 3 bases for J; bases not matched to a gene: 15. The CDR3 protein is CASTPGWRESFYEQYF. Written as DNA, the CDR3 is TGTGCCAGCACTCCCGGCTGGCGGGAGTCCTTCTACGAGCAGTACTTC.

The chain combines TRBV7-9 with TRBJ1-2; D is unresolved. Trimming removed 1 base from V and 5 bases from J, with 11 bases in between. CDR1 is SEHNR, CDR2 FQNEAQ, per germline (reference sequence). The CDR3 spans 14 residues. CDR3 protein: CASSLGTGGYGYTF. The DNA of the CDR3 is TGTGCCAGCAGCTTAGGGACGGGCGGGTATGGCTACACCTTC.

This chain uses TRBV11-2 with TRBJ2-7; 7 bases fit TRBD1. Germline CDR1 is SGHAT and CDR2 is FQNNGV. V was pared by 5 bases and J by 2 bases, with 9 bases of the junction left unmatched. The length of the CDR3 is 15 residues. The CDR3 DNA reads as TGTGCCAGCAGCCCCCGATCACAGGGGACCTACGAGCAGTACTTC. Translated, it gives CASSPRSQGTYEQYF.

This chain links TRBV11-2 with TRBJ2-3; 8 bases match TRBD1. With V trimmed by 0 bases and J by 4 bases, 3 bases remained unmatched. The CDR3 sequence is 15 residues long. Germline V gene data show CDR1 as SGHAT and CDR2 as FQNNGV. The CDR3 sequence: CASSLDRGRPDTQYF. For the CDR3, the DNA is TGTGCCAGCAGCTTAGACAGGGGGCGGCCAGATACGCAGTATTTT. The entire variable domain, with the rest obtained from reference TRBV11-2 and TRBJ2-3, is as follows: EAGVAQSPRYKIIEKRQSVAFWCNPISGHATLYWYQQILGQGPKLLIQFQNNGVVDDSQLPKDRFSAERLKGVDSTLKIQPAKLEDSAVYLCASSLDRGRPDTQYFGPGTRLTVL.

The chain joins TRBV15 to TRBJ2-5; no reliable D call. Germline assignment: CDR1 LNHNV and CDR2 YYDKDF (reference sequence). V was pared by 0 bases and J by 4 bases, with 9 bases between. The CDR3 consists of 14 residues. The CDR3 protein is CATSRETTRETQYF. In nucleotides, the CDR3 is TGTGCCACCAGCAGAGAAACGACACGAGAGACCCAGTACTTC.

J is TRBJ1-1 and V is TRBV10-3; possibly TRBD1 for D (5 bases). From germline, CDR1 is ENHRY and CDR2 SYGVKD. Trimming pared 6 bases from V and 0 bases from J, leaving 8 bases between. The CDR3 runs 13 residues. Here the CDR3 reads CAISPDMNTEAFF. As DNA, the CDR3 is TGTGCCATCAGCCCGGACATGAACACTGAAGCTTTCTTT.

This rearrangement joins TRBV29-1 to TRBJ1-1, with TRBD1 as a possible D gene (6 bases). In germline, CDR1 is SQVTM, CDR2 ANQGSEA. Trimming removed 4 bases from V and 5 bases from J, with 14 bases in between. This CDR3 has 13 residues. CDR3 region: CSVGEGGETEAFF. The CDR3 DNA reads TGCAGCGTTGGCGAGGGGGGGGAAACTGAAGCTTTCTTT.